The next 12 T cell receptor beta chains were all read from a single sample in a study of cytomegalovirus exposure and HLA in healthy donors. The PCR used 60 Vbeta and 13 Jbeta primers. Sequenced by immunoSEQ multiplex PCR; TCRdb stores in-frame clones only, minus some. The sample includes 150,000 to 200,000 clones, around 83% seen only once; the top ten take roughly 1.5%. The sample taken for sequencing was PBMCs. The receptors originated from a woman younger than 30 in good health and CMV-seronegative.

This clone appeared a single time. The gene calls are TRBV10-3 and TRBJ2-7, with TRBD2 identical over 8 bases. This CDR3 has 13 amino acids. Unmatched junction bases numbered 10, after V lost 10 bases and J lost 5 bases. The germline V gene encodes CDR1 ENHRY and CDR2 SYGVKD. As DNA, the CDR3 is TGTGCCACCCAAGGTAGCGGGACGGACGAGCAGTACGTC. The encoded protein is CATQGSGTDEQYV.

V usage is TRBV7-9 and J usage is TRBJ1-1, with 9 bases matching TRBD1. This CDR3 comprises 17 residues. Germline V gives CDR1 SEHNR, CDR2 FQNEAQ (reference sequence). The V segment lost 4 bases and the J segment 0 bases; nucleotides outside the gene matches: 9. The CDR3 spells CASSWDRDVFLNTEAFF. Written as DNA, the CDR3 is TGTGCCAGCAGCTGGGACAGGGATGTCTTTCTGAACACTGAAGCTTTCTTT. Combining the CDR3 with reference TRBV7-9 and TRBJ1-1 gives the whole variable domain DTGVSQNPRHKITKRGQNVTFRCDPISEHNRLYWYRQTLGQGPEFLTYFQNEAQLEKSRLLSDRFSAERPKGSFSTLEIQRTEQGDSAMYLCASSWDRDVFLNTEAFFGQGTRLTVV.

This clone turned up a few times. The chain is built from TRBV4-3 and TRBJ2-3; D may be TRBD2 (5 bases). Trimming left V 0 bases short and J 6 bases short, with 31 bases between. The CDR3 is made up of 21 amino acids. Germline loops: CDR1 LGHNA, CDR2 YSLEER. DNA of the CDR3: TGCGCCAGCAGCCAAGATCGAAGAAAGGGCTTCCGAACCGGGATTTTCGATACGCAGTATTTT. Residues: CASSQDRRKGFRTGIFDTQYF.

The gene calls are TRBV7-2 and TRBJ1-1, with 9 bases matching TRBD1. In germline, CDR1 is SGHTA, CDR2 FQGNSA. V gave up 4 bases and J gave up 1 base; unmatched junction bases: 1. The CDR3 extends over 14 amino acids. CDR3 in DNA: TGTGCCAGCAGCTCGACAGGGGGGAACACTGAAGCTTTCTTT. Translation: CASSSTGGNTEAFF. Together with reference TRBV7-2 and TRBJ1-1, the CDR3 gives the full variable domain: GAGVSQSPSNKVTEKGKDVELRCDPISGHTALYWYRQSLGQGLEFLIYFQGNSAPDKSGLPSDRFSAERTGGSVSTLTIQRTQQEDSAVYLCASSSTGGNTEAFFGQGTRLTVV.

A few counts support this clone. The V gene is TRBV6-1, the J gene TRBJ1-1, with a weak D call TRBD1 (6 bases). The CDR3 length is 13 residues. V lost 10 bases and J 3 bases, leaving 15 bases between the germline ends. The germline V gene has CDR1 MNHNS and CDR2 SASEGT. Here the CDR3 DNA reads TGTGCCACCAGGGTCAAGGGGGACACTGAAGCTTTCTTT. Translating it yields CATRVKGDTEAFF.

This chain connects TRBV19 to TRBJ1-5, with D perhaps matching TRBD1 (5 bases). This CDR3 is 15 amino acids long. Germline V gene data show CDR1 as LNHDA and CDR2 as SQIVND (reference sequence). V was clipped by 5 bases and J by 0 bases, with 11 bases between them. The CDR3 here is CASSYPRGSNQPQHF. In DNA form, the CDR3 reads TGTGCCAGTAGTTACCCTAGGGGTAGCAATCAGCCCCAGCATTTT.

The genes are TRBV5-6 and TRBJ2-7, with TRBD1 matching over 9 bases. This CDR3 has 14 residues. V was pared by 4 bases and J by 2 bases, with 4 bases of the junction left unmatched. The germline CDR1 and CDR2 sequences are SGHDT and YYEEEE. This CDR3 reads CASSPDRGAYEQYF. The CDR3 region has the DNA TGTGCCAGCAGCCCCGACAGGGGGGCCTACGAGCAGTACTTC.

V gene TRBV7-9 combines with J gene TRBJ2-2, with a possible D match to TRBD2 (6 bases). Germline CDR1 and CDR2: SEHNR and FQNEAQ (reference sequence). CDR3 length: 14 amino acids. Trimming pared 4 bases from V and 4 bases from J, leaving 10 bases between. This CDR3 reads CASSSGLFTGELFF. CDR3 DNA: TGTGCCAGCAGCTCGGGACTTTTCACCGGGGAGCTGTTTTTT.

J is TRBJ1-2 and V is TRBV6-6; the D gene is possibly TRBD1 (6 bases). Germline CDR1 and CDR2: MNHNY and SVGAGI (reference sequence). Trimming took 4 bases from V and 4 from J, leaving 10 bases between them. The CDR3 is 13 amino acids. For the CDR3, the DNA is TGTGCCAGCAGTTCCTCGGACAGCTATGGCTACACCTTC. Translation gives CASSSSDSYGYTF.

The rearrangement uses TRBV7-6 and TRBJ1-4; D remains unclear. CDR3 length equals 12 residues. V dropped 3 bases and J dropped 7 bases, with 6 bases sitting between them. CDR1 is SGHVS and CDR2 is FNYEAQ in the germline V gene. The DNA for the CDR3 is TGTGCCAGCAGCTTTGCGGGTGAAAAACTGTTTTTT. It codes for CASSFAGEKLFF.

The chain uses TRBV6-5 and TRBJ2-5; possibly TRBD2 for D (5 bases). The length of the CDR3 is 11 residues. The V gene lost 5 bases and the J gene lost 5 bases, with 6 bases spanning the gap. The germline gives CDR1 MNHEY, CDR2 SVGAGI. CDR3 region: CASSPGETQYF. DNA of the CDR3: TGTGCCAGCAGTCCGGGGGAGACCCAGTACTTC.

The chain recombines TRBV27 with TRBJ2-1; 8 bases are a match to TRBD1. CDR3 length: 12 residues. The V segment lost 11 bases and the J segment 6 bases; nucleotides outside the gene matches: 6. Germline CDR1 is MNHEY and CDR2 is SMNVEV (reference sequence). The DNA for the CDR3 is TGTGCCTCGCGGACAGGGTCCAATGAGCAGTTCTTC. Its translation: CASRTGSNEQFF.